This T cell receptor beta chain was profiled in a study of OX40 agonist ivuxolimab in advanced cancers. The repertoire was sequenced with immunoSEQ multiplex PCR; TCRdb's copy has only in-frame clones and lacks some. The sample includes some 43,000 clones, more than 75% of them seen just once. CDR1 and CDR2 from the germline V gene are SGHDN and FVKESK. The CDR3 loop spans 16 amino acids. Trimming took off 0 bases at V and 2 bases at J, with 11 bases between the two ends. The input for sequencing was CD4+ or CD8+ T cells sorted from blood, taken in a trial of the OX40 agonist ivuxolimab. This TCR was sampled from an adult with an advanced solid tumor such as melanoma, head and neck, liver or kidney cancer. The rearrangement links TRBV14 to TRBJ2-1; tentatively, D is TRBD1 (5 bases). This CDR3 reads CASSQDSGRAYNEQFF. The CDR3 DNA follows: TGTGCCAGCAGCCAAGATTCAGGGCGCGCCTACAATGAGCAGTTCTTC.